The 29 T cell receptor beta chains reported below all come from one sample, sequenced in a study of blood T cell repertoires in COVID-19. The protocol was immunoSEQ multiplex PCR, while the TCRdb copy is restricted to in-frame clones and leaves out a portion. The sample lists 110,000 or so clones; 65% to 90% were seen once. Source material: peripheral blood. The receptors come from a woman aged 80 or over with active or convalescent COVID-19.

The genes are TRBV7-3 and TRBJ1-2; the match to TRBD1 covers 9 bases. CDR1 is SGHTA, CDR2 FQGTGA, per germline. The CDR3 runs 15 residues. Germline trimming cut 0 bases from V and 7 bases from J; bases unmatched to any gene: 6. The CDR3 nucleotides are TGTGCCAGCAGCTTAACAGGCACAGGGGGCGGTGGCTACACCTTC. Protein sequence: CASSLTGTGGGGYTF.

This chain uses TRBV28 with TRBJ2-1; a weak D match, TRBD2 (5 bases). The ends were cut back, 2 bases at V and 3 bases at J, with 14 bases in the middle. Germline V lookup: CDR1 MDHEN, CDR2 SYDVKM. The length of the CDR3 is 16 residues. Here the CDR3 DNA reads TGTGCCAGCAGTTTAACGGGGAGCGCGGACTACAATGAGCAGTTCTTC. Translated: CASSLTGSADYNEQFF.

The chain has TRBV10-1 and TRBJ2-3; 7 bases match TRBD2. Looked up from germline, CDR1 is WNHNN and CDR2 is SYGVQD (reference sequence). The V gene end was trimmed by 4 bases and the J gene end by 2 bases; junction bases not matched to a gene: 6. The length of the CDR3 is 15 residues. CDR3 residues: CASSATGGPTDTQYF. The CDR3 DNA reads TGCGCCAGCAGTGCCACGGGAGGTCCCACAGATACGCAGTATTTT.

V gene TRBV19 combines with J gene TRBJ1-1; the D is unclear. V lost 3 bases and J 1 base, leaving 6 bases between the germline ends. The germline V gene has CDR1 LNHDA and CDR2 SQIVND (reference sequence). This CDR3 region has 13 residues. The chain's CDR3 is CASSMRQNTEAFF. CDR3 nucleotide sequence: TGTGCCAGTAGTATGAGACAGAACACTGAAGCTTTCTTT.

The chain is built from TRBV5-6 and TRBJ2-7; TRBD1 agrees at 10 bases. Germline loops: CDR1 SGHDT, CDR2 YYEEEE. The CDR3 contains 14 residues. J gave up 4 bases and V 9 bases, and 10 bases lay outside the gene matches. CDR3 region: CATYQGQGTYEQYF. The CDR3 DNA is TGTGCCACCTATCAGGGACAGGGGACGTACGAGCAGTACTTC.

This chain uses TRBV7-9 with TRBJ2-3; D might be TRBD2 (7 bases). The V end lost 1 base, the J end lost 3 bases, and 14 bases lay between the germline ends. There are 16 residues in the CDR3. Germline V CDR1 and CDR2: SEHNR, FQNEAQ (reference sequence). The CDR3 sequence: CASSLGGGGWTDTQYF. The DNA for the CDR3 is TGTGCCAGCAGCTTAGGAGGCGGGGGCTGGACAGATACGCAGTATTTT.

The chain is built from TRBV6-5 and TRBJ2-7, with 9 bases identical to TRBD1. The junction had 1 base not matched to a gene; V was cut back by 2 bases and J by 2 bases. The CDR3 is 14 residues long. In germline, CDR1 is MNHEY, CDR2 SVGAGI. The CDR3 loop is CASSYRQGAYEQYF. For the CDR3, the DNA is TGTGCCAGCAGTTACAGACAGGGGGCCTACGAGCAGTACTTC.

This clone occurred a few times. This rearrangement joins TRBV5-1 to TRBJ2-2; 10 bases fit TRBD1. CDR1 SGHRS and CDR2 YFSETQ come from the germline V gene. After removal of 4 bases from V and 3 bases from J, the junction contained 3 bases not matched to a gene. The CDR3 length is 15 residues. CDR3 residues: CASSETGGHTGELFF. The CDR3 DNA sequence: TGCGCCAGCAGCGAGACAGGGGGCCACACCGGGGAGCTGTTTTTT.

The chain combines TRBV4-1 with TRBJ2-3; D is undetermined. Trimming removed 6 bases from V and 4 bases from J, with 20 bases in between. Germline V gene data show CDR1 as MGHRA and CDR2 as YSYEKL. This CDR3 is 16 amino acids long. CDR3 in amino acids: CASRPTHTLAADTQYF. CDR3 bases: TGCGCCAGCAGGCCCACCCATACTTTAGCTGCAGATACGCAGTATTTT.

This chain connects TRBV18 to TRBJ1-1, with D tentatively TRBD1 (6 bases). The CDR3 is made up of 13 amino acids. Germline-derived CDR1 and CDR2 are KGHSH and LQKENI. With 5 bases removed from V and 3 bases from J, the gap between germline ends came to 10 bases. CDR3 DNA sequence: TGTGCCAGCTCAAGGACAGCCGACACTGAAGCTTTCTTT. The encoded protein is CASSRTADTEAFF.

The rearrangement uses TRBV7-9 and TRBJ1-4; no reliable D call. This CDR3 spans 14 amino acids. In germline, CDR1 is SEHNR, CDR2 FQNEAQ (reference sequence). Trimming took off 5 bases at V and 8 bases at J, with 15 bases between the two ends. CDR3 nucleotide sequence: TGTGCCAGCAGCCACGTTAGGAGTCGGGAAAAACTGTTTTTT. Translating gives CASSHVRSREKLFF.

The CDR3 protein is CASKQQGLDYEQYF. The CDR3 DNA is TGTGCCAGCAAACAACAGGGGTTAGACTACGAGCAGTACTTC. The V gene is TRBV6-6, the J gene TRBJ2-7; TRBD1 aligns across 7 bases. From germline, CDR1 is MNHNY and CDR2 SVGAGI (reference sequence). This CDR3 contains 14 residues. V was clipped by 7 bases and J by 3 bases; unmatched bases: 9.

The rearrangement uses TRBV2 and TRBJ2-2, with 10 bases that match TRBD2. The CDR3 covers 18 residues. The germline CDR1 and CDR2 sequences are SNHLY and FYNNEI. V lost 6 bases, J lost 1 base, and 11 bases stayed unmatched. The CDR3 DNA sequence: TGTGCCAGCAGGGGCCCCGGACTAGCGGAAAAGAACACCGGGGAGCTGTTTTTT. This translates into CASRGPGLAEKNTGELFF.

The CDR3 loop reads CASREQGSKHNEQFF. DNA for the CDR3: TGTGCCAGCAGGGAACAGGGTAGCAAACACAATGAGCAGTTCTTC. The chain joins TRBV21-1 to TRBJ2-1; TRBD1 is the table's D call and was not checked against the DNA. TRBV21-1 is noted as a pseudogene. This CDR3 is 15 amino acids long.

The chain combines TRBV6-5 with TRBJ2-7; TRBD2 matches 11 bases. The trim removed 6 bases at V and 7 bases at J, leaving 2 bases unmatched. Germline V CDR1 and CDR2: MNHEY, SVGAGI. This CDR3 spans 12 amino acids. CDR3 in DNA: TGTGCCAGCAGGCGACTAGCGGGGGAGCAGTACTTC. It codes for CASRRLAGEQYF.

The CDR3 reads CASSLEGTTTDTQYF. The CDR3 DNA is TGTGCCAGCAGCTTAGAGGGGACAACAACAGATACGCAGTATTTT. The chain links TRBV11-1 to TRBJ2-3, with a tentative D call TRBD1 (6 bases). This CDR3 is built from 15 residues. The V end was cut by 1 base, the J end by 3 bases, with 11 bases between. Germline CDR1 is SGHAT and CDR2 is FQDESV (reference sequence).

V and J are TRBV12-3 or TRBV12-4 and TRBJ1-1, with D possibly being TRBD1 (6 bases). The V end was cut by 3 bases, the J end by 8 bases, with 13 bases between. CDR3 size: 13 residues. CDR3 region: CASSLAGAPEAFF. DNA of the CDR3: TGTGCCAGCAGTTTGGCAGGGGCTCCAGAAGCTTTCTTT.

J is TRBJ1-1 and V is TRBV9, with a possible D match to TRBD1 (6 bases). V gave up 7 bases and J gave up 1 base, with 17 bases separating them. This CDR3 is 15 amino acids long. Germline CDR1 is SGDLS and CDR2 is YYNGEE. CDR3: CASSRGGARNTEAFF. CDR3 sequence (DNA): TGTGCCAGCTCCCGGGGGGGGGCGAGGAACACTGAAGCTTTCTTT. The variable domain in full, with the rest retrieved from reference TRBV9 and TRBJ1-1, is DSGVTQTPKHLITATGQRVTLRCSPRSGDLSVYWYQQSLDQGLQFLIQYYNGEERAKGNILERFSAQQFPDLHSELNLSSLELGDSALYFCASSRGGARNTEAFFGQGTRLTVV.

CDR3 in amino acids: CAWQGEAGNTIYF. The CDR3 nucleotides read TGTGCCTGGCAGGGGGAGGCTGGAAACACCATATATTTT. The chain uses TRBV30 and TRBJ1-3; 7 nucleotides align to TRBD1. Germline assignment: CDR1 GTSNPN and CDR2 SVGIG (reference sequence). J was trimmed by 2 bases and V by 5 bases; bases with no gene match: 3. CDR3 length equals 13 residues.

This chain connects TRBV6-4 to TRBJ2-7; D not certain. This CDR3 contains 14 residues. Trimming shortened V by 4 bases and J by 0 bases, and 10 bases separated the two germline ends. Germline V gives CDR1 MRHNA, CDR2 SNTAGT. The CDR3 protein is CASSVEANSYEQYF. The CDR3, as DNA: TGTGCCAGCAGTGTAGAAGCGAACTCCTACGAGCAGTACTTC.

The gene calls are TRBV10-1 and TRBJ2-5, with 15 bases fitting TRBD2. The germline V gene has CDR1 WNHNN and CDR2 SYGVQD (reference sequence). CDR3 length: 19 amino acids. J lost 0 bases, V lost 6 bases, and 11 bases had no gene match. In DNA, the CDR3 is TGCGCCAGCAGCGCCGGACTAGCGGGAGGGCCAACGTACCAAGAGACCCAGTACTTC. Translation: CASSAGLAGGPTYQETQYF.

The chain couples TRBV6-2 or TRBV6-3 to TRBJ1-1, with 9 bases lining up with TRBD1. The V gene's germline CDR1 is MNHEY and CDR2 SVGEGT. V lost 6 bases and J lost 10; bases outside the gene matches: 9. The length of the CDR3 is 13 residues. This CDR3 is CASSHGDRVVAFF. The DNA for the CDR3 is TGTGCCAGCAGCCACGGGGACAGGGTCGTAGCTTTCTTT.

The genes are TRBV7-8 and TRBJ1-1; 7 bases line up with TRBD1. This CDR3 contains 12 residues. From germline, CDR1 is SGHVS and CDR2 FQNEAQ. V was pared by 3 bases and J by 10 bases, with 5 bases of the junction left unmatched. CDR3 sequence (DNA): TGTGCCAGCAGCTTTCGAACAGGGGCAGCTTTCTTT. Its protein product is CASSFRTGAAFF. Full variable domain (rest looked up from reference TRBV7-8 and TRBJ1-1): GAGVSQSPRYKVAKRGQDVALRCDPISGHVSLFWYQQALGQGPEFLTYFQNEAQLDKSGLPSDRFFAERPEGSVSTLKIQRTQQEDSAVYLCASSFRTGAAFFGQGTRLTVV.

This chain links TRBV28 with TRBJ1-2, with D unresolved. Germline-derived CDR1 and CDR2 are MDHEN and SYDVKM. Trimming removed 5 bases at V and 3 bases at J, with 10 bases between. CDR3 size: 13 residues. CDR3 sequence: CASSGRDHYGYTF. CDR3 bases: TGTGCCAGCAGTGGCCGGGATCACTATGGCTACACCTTC.

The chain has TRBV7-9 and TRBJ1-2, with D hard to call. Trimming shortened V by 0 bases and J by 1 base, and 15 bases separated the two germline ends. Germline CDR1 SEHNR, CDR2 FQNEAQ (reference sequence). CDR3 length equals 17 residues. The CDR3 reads CASSLAYGQTNNYGYTF. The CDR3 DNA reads TGTGCCAGCAGCTTAGCCTACGGGCAGACTAATAACTATGGCTACACCTTC.

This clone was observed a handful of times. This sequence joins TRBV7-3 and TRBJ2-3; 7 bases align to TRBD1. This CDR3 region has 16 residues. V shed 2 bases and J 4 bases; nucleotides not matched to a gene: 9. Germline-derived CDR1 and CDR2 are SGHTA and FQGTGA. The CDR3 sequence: CASSLGVQGLSDTQYF. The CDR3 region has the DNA TGTGCCAGCAGCTTAGGAGTACAGGGGTTATCAGATACGCAGTATTTT.

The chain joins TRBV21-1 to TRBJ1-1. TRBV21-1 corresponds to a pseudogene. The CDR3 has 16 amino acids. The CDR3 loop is CASSNSGSTLNTEAFF. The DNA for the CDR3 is TGTGCCAGCAGCAACTCGGGGAGTACACTGAACACTGAAGCTTTCTTT.

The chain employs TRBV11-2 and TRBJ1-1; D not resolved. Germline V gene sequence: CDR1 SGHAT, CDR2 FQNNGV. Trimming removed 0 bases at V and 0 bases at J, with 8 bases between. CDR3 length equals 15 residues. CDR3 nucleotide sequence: TGTGCCAGCAGCTTAGATTGGGCCGTGAACACTGAAGCTTTCTTT. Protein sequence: CASSLDWAVNTEAFF.

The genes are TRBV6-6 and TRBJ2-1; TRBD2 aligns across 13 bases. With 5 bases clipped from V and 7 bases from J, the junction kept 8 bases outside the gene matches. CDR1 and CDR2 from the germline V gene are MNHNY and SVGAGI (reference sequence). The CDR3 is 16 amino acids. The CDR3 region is CASSQNPGLAGNEQFF. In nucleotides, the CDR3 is TGTGCCAGCAGTCAAAATCCGGGACTAGCGGGAAATGAGCAGTTCTTC.